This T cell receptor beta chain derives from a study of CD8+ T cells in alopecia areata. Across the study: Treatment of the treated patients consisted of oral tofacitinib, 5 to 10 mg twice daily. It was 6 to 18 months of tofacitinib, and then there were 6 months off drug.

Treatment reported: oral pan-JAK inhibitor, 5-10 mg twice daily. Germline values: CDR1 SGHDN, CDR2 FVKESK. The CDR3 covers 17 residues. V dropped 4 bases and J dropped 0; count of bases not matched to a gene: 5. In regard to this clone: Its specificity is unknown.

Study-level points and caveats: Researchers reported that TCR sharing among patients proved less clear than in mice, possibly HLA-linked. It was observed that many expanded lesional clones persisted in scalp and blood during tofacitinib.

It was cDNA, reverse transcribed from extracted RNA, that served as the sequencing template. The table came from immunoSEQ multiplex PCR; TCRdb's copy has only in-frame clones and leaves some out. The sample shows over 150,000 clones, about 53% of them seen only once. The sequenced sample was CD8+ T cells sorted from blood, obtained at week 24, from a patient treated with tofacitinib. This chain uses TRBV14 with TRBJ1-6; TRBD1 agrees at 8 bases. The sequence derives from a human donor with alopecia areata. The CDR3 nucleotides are TGTGCCAGCAGCCCTATGGACAGGGCCTCCTATAATTCACCCCTCCACTTT. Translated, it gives CASSPMDRASYNSPLHF.